A selection of T cell receptor beta chains follows, all from one sample in a study of vaccination and CD4 T cells after COVID-19. From the PCR reads, TCRdb called clonotypes with MiXCR, one entry per CDR3 protein. The table shows roughly 4,500 distinct CDR3 sequences, with roughly two thirds occurring only once. For these TCRs, the target antigens are not known. Sequences were obtained from CD4+ T cells from blood, cultured in vitro. These receptors were taken from a human donor in good health. Each CDR3 is given with its conserved first and last residue. D genes are given only for firm matches. Clone size, where shown, is once, few, many, or a class for clones that have expanded.

TRBV6-1	-	TRBD2	TRBJ2-7	14	TGTGCCAGCAGGCGGGAGCGGAGCTCCTACGAGCAGTACTTC	CASRRERSSYEQYF
TRBV19	-	-	TRBJ2-7	13	TGTGCCAGTAGTATAGGGGACGGGTACGAGCAGTACTTC	CASSIGDGYEQYF
TRBV27	-	-	TRBJ2-3	13	TGTGCCAGCGCGTTTGAGTTCATGGATACGCAGTATTTT	CASAFEFMDTQYF
TRBV19	-	-	TRBJ1-1	15	TGTGCCAGTAGTATATACGGAGGGCTGAACACTGAAGCTTTCTTT	CASSIYGGLNTEAFF
TRBV20-1	-	-	TRBJ1-1	14	TGCAGTGCCGAGGGAGGGTCTTGGGGCACTGAAGCTTTCTTT	CSAEGGSWGTEAFF
TRBV27	-	-	TRBJ1-5	15	TGTGCCAGCAGTTTTAACGGGGTCTCAGGACAGCCCCAGCATTTT	CASSFNGVSGQPQHF
TRBV6-2/TRBV6-3	-	TRBD1	TRBJ1-1	11	TGTGCCATCGGACAGGGCACTGAAGCTTTCTTT	CAIGQGTEAFF
TRBV20-1	few	-	TRBJ2-1	14	TGCAGTGCCCCTCAGCTGGAGCGAGGCAATGAGCAGTTCTTC	CSAPQLERGNEQFF
TRBV20-1	few	-	TRBJ2-7	15	TGCAGTGCCGGGGGTCGACAGCTAACCTCCTACGAGCAGTACTTC	CSAGGRQLTSYEQYF
TRBV20-1	once	-	TRBJ1-2	14	TGCAGTGCTAGAAACCCAAAAATTCACTATGGCTACACCTTC	CSARNPKIHYGYTF
TRBV27	once	-	TRBJ1-2	12	TGTGCCACCCTTGGGGGGGCCTACGGCTACACCTTC	CATLGGAYGYTF
TRBV20-1	-	TRBD1	TRBJ1-6	17	TGCAGTGCTAGAGATCGGGACAGGGGGCATGGGAATTCACCCCTCCACTTT	CSARDRDRGHGNSPLHF
TRBV28	-	TRBD1	TRBJ1-4	18	TGTGCCAGCATCTCCCTAGGGGGACAGGGGTTTTGGGGTGAAAAACTGTTTTTT	CASISLGGQGFWGEKLFF